This T cell receptor beta chain was sequenced during a study of blood T cell repertoires in COVID-19. V gave up 0 bases and J gave up 2 bases, with 10 bases separating them. The CDR3 runs 14 residues. CDR1 is GTSNPN and CDR2 is SVGIG in the germline V gene (reference sequence). The protocol was immunoSEQ multiplex PCR, while the TCRdb copy is restricted to in-frame clones and leaves out a portion. The table lists approximately 85,000 clones, roughly 92% of them singletons. The specimen sequenced was peripheral blood. The sequence was collected from a woman aged 60-75 years with active COVID-19. The chain links TRBV30 to TRBJ1-1; D is undetermined. The chain's CDR3 is CAWSVRGRNTEAFF. CDR3 sequence (DNA): TGTGCCTGGAGTGTTCGGGGTCGCAACACTGAAGCTTTCTTT. Full variable domain (rest looked up from reference TRBV30 and TRBJ1-1): SQTIHQWPATLVQPVGSPLSLECTVEGTSNPNLYWYRQAAGRGLQLLFYSVGIGQISSEVPQNLSASRPQDRQFILSSKKLLLSDSGFYLCAWSVRGRNTEAFFGQGTRLTVV.